The T cell receptor beta chain described here comes from a study of early T cells in non-severe SARS-CoV-2 infection. Looking at the study overall: Sequencing used unsorted whole-blood bulk RNA, so chains lack pairing. General study points: Anti-spike CD8 responses were favored by VDJdb matching, which missed private and CD4 specificities.

Individual cDNA molecules carried attached unique molecular identifiers. Via MiXCR, TCRdb re-called the 5' RACE reads, giving one row per CDR3 protein. Of about 25,000 distinct CDR3 sequences listed, roughly 4.8% were seen once; the top ten hold under 8%. This clonotype appeared many times. Its antigen is as yet unknown. The junction departs from the called germline gene at one end, perhaps through a read error. The CDR3 totals 15 residues. Germline V gene data show CDR1 as SSHAT and CDR2 as FNYEAQ (reference sequence). Sequencing was carried out using whole blood. This rearrangement joins TRBV7-7 to TRBJ2-1, with 10 bases that match TRBD2. The origin of this receptor is an adult who was a healthcare worker with PCR-confirmed SARS-CoV-2 infection or an uninfected control (not recorded which). Here the CDR3 DNA reads TGTGCTAGCAGCTTGTCTAGCGGGAGCCTAAATGAGCAGTTCTTC. This encodes CASSLSSGSLNEQFF.